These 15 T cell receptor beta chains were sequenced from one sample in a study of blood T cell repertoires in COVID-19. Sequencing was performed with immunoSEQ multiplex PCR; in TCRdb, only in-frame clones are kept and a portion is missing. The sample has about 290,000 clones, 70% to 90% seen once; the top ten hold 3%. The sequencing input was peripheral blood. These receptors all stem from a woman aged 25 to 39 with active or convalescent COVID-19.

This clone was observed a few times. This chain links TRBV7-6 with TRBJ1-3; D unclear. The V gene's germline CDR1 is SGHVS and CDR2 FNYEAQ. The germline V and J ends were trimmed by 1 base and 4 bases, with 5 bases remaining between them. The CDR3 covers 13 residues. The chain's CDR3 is CASSLDTGNTIYF. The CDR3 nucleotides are TGTGCCAGCAGCTTAGACACCGGAAACACCATATATTTT. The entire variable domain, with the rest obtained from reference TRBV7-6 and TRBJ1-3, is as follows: GAGVSQSPRYKVTKRGQDVALRCDPISGHVSLYWYRQALGQGPEFLTYFNYEAQQDKSGLPNDRFSAERPEGSISTLTIQRTEQRDSAMYRCASSLDTGNTIYFGEGSWLTVV.

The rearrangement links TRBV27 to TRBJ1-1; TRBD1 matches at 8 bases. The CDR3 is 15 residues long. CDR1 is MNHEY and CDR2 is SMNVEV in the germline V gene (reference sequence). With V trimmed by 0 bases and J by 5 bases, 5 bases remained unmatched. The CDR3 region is CASSLSLQGATEAFF. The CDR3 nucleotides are TGTGCCAGCAGTTTATCTCTGCAGGGGGCAACTGAAGCTTTCTTT.

The CDR3 sequence: CASSPGRDSNQPQHF. The CDR3 DNA reads as TGTGCCAGCTCACCAGGGAGAGATAGCAATCAGCCCCAGCATTTT. J is TRBJ1-5 and V is TRBV18; D is unclear. Germline V gene data show CDR1 as KGHSH and CDR2 as LQKENI. The length of the CDR3 is 15 residues. Trimming cost V 2 bases and J 0 bases, with 8 bases left between them.

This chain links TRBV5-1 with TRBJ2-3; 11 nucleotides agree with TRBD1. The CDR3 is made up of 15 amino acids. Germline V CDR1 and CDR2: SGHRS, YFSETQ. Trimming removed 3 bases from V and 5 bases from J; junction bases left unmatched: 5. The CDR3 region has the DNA TGCGCCAGCAGCTCTACCGGGACAGGGGGAGATACGCAGTATTTT. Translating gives CASSSTGTGGDTQYF.

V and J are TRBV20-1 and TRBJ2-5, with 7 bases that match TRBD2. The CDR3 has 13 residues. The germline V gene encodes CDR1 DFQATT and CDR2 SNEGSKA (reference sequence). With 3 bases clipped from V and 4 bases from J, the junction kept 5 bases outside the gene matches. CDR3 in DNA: TGCAGTGCTAGTTACGGGGGGACAGAGACCCAGTACTTC. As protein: CSASYGGTETQYF.

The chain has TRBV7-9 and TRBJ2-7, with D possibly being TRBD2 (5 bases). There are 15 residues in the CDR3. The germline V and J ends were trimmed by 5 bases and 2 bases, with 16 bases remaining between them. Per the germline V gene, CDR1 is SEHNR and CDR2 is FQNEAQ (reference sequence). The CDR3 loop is CASSPQMGVPYEQYF. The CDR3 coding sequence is TGTGCCAGCAGCCCCCAAATGGGAGTTCCCTACGAGCAGTACTTC.

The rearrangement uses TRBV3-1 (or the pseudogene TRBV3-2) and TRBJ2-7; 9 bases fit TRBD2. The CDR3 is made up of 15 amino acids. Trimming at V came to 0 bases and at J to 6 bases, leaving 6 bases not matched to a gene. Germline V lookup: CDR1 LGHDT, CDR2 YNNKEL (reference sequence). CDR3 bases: TGTGCCAGCAGCCAAGATCCTAGCGGGGAGCTCGAGCAGTACTTC. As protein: CASSQDPSGELEQYF.

The CDR3 DNA is TGTGCCAGCAGCCCGTTAGCGGGGGGGAACTCCTACGAGCAGTACTTC. This codes for CASSPLAGGNSYEQYF. The chain uses TRBV14 and TRBJ2-7, with 11 bases fitting TRBD2. The germline CDR1 and CDR2 sequences are SGHDN and FVKESK. The CDR3 spans 16 residues. The V and J ends lost 4 bases and 0 bases, in that order; junction bases with no gene match: 5.

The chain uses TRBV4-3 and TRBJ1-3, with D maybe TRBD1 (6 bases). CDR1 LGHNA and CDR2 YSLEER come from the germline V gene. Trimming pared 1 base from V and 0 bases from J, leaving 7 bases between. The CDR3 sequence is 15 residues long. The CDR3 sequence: CASSQGQDSGNTIYF. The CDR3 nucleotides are TGCGCCAGCAGCCAAGGACAGGACTCTGGAAACACCATATATTTT.

CDR3 sequence reads: CASSLGSAGGYTDTQYF. CDR3 DNA sequence: TGTGCCAGCAGCTTAGGGTCGGCGGGGGGATACACAGATACGCAGTATTTT. The V call is TRBV7-9, the J call TRBJ2-3; 8 bases line up with TRBD2. V lost 1 base, J lost 2 bases, and 8 bases stayed unmatched. CDR1 is SEHNR, CDR2 FQNEAQ, per germline (reference sequence). The CDR3 is made up of 17 amino acids.

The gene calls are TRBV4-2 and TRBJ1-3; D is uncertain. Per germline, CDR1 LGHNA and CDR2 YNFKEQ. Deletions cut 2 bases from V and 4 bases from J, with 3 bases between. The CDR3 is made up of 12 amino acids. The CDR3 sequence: CASSQRGNTIYF. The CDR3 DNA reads TGTGCCAGCAGCCAACGGGGAAACACCATATATTTT.

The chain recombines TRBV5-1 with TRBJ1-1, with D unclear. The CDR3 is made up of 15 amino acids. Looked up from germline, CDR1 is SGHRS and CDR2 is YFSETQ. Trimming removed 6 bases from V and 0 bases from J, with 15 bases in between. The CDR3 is CASKSDEGLNTEAFF. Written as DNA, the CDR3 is TGCGCCAGCAAGTCCGACGAGGGATTGAACACTGAAGCTTTCTTT.

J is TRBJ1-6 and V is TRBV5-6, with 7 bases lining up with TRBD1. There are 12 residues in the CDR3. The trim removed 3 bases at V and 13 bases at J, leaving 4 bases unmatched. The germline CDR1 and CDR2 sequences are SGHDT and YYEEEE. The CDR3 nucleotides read TGTGCCAGCAGCTCGACAGGGTTTCCCCTCCACTTT. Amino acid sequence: CASSSTGFPLHF.

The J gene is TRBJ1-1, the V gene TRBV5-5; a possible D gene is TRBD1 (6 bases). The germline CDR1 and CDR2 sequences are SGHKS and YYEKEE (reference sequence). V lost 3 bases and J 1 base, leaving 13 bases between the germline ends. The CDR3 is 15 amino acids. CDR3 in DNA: TGTGCCAGCAGCTCCAACCAGGGGTGGAACACTGAAGCTTTCTTT. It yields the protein CASSSNQGWNTEAFF.

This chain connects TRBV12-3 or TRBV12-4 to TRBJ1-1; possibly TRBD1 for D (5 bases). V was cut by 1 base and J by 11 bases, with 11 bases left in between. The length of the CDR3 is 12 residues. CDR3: CASSLGDSKAFF. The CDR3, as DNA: TGTGCCAGCAGTTTAGGCGACAGTAAGGCTTTCTTT.